Following are 25 T cell receptor beta chains from one sample sequenced in a study of T-cell memory formation after mild COVID-19. TCRdb redid the calling of the 5' RACE reads with MiXCR, one entry per CDR3 protein. The table has around 310,000 distinct CDR3 sequences, roughly an eighth seen once. The sample taken for sequencing was PBMCs or a T cell subset sorted from them (not recorded which). The receptors derive from a man younger than 35 who had mild COVID-19 (a few samples of this study predate the infection). Cell type and time point are not known.

This clonotype occurred a few times. The V gene is TRBV27, the J gene TRBJ2-7, with 8 bases identical to TRBD1. CDR3 length: 12 amino acids. With V trimmed by 3 bases and J by 7 bases, 2 bases remained unmatched. Germline values: CDR1 MNHEY, CDR2 SMNVEV (reference sequence). The CDR3: CASSLTGVEQYF. CDR3 nucleotide sequence: TGTGCCAGCAGTTTGACAGGGGTAGAGCAGTACTTC.

The J gene is TRBJ1-1, the V gene TRBV5-1, with D perhaps matching TRBD1 (6 bases). Germline V gene data show CDR1 as SGHRS and CDR2 as YFSETQ. Trimming cost V 2 bases and J 6 bases, with 11 bases left between them. The CDR3 loop spans 13 amino acids. The CDR3 loop is CASSFHGGPEAFF. CDR3 coding DNA: TGCGCCAGCAGCTTTCACGGGGGGCCTGAAGCTTTCTTT. Full variable domain (missing parts from reference TRBV5-1 and TRBJ1-1): KAGVTQTPRYLIKTRGQQVTLSCSPISGHRSVSWYQQTPGQGLQFLFEYFSETQRNKGNFPGRFSGRQFSNSRSEMNVSTLELGDSALYLCASSFHGGPEAFFGQGTRLTVV.

The chain recombines TRBV7-2 with TRBJ2-3; 8 nucleotides align to TRBD2. CDR3 length: 17 amino acids. Germline V gene lookup returns CDR1 SGHTA and CDR2 FQGNSA. Losses at the gene ends were 1 base for V and 0 bases for J; bases not matched to a gene: 6. CDR3 nucleotide sequence: TGTGCCAGCAGCTTAGGGAGTAGCGGGGCTAGCACAGATACGCAGTATTTT. Its protein is CASSLGSSGASTDTQYF.

Only a few counts were recorded for this clonotype. This chain uses TRBV4-1 with TRBJ2-7; D remains ambiguous. The germline gives CDR1 MGHRA, CDR2 YSYEKL. V was pared by 0 bases and J by 5 bases, with 8 bases between. The CDR3 runs to 13 residues. CDR3 in amino acids: CASSQDPGDEQYF. CDR3 nucleotide sequence: TGCGCCAGCAGCCAAGATCCTGGAGACGAGCAGTACTTC.

This clonotype has more than one count but fewer than ten. The chain is built from TRBV5-1 and TRBJ1-1; 7 nucleotides align to TRBD1. Germline CDR1 reads SGHRS; CDR2 reads YFSETQ. The CDR3 has 15 amino acids. Trimming at V came to 0 bases and at J to 1 base, leaving 3 bases not matched to a gene. The CDR3 sequence is CASSLVGGPNTEAFF. CDR3 DNA sequence: TGCGCCAGCAGCTTGGTAGGGGGCCCGAACACTGAAGCTTTCTTT.

The chain combines TRBV10-3 with TRBJ2-3; 10 positions match TRBD1. CDR1 and CDR2 (germline): ENHRY, SYGVKD. This CDR3 is built from 14 residues. The V gene end was trimmed by 6 bases and the J gene end by 4 bases; junction bases not matched to a gene: 4. The DNA for the CDR3 is TGTGCCATCAGGACCGGGACAGGGGCAGATACGCAGTATTTT. Translation: CAIRTGTGADTQYF.

CDR3: CASSSTPLYEQYF. As DNA, the CDR3 is TGTGCCAGCAGCTCCACTCCTCTTTACGAGCAGTACTTC. V and J are TRBV7-2 and TRBJ2-7, with D hard to call. The ends were cut back, 4 bases at V and 4 bases at J, with 11 bases in the middle. This CDR3 spans 13 amino acids. Per the germline V gene, CDR1 is SGHTA and CDR2 is FQGNSA.

The rearrangement links TRBV7-2 to TRBJ1-6, with 8 bases identical to TRBD1. The CDR3 covers 14 residues. The V segment lost 7 bases and the J segment 9 bases; nucleotides outside the gene matches: 8. From germline, CDR1 is SGHTA and CDR2 FQGNSA. This CDR3 is CASTQDRDSSPLHF. As DNA, the CDR3 is TGTGCCAGCACCCAGGACAGGGACAGTTCACCCCTCCACTTT.

V usage is TRBV6-1 and J usage is TRBJ2-5, with 13 positions matching TRBD2. CDR3 length equals 15 residues. V was clipped by 6 bases and J by 2 bases; unmatched bases: 3. The germline gives CDR1 MNHNS, CDR2 SASEGT. CDR3: CASRGLAGEQETQYF. The CDR3 DNA follows: TGTGCCAGCAGAGGACTAGCGGGGGAGCAAGAGACCCAGTACTTC.

This clonotype occurred many times. The rearrangement joins TRBV4-1 to TRBJ2-7, with a possible D match to TRBD1 (7 bases). V lost 4 bases to trimming and J lost 2 bases, with 15 bases between them. The CDR3 has 15 amino acids. Germline loops: CDR1 MGHRA, CDR2 YSYEKL. The CDR3 loop reads CASSRSPGGTYEQYV. The CDR3 DNA follows: TGCGCCAGCAGCCGTTCCCCAGGGGGGACCTACGAGCAGTACGTC.

This clonotype was recorded a few times. The chain recombines TRBV9 with TRBJ2-7, with 9 bases aligning to TRBD1. Germline V gene data show CDR1 as SGDLS and CDR2 as YYNGEE. The CDR3 has 15 amino acids. Trimming removed 3 bases from V and 6 bases from J; junction bases left unmatched: 10. CDR3 nucleotides: TGTGCCAGCAGCGCCTTGGGGACAGGGTCGAGCGAGCAGTACTTC. As protein: CASSALGTGSSEQYF.

This clonotype was seen only a few times. The chain recombines TRBV12-3 or TRBV12-4 with TRBJ2-1, with TRBD1 matching 7 bases. The CDR3 has 13 amino acids. Germline trimming cut 6 bases from V and 6 bases from J; bases unmatched to any gene: 5. Written as DNA, the CDR3 is TGTGCCAGCAGACAGGGGAAGGGCAATGAGCAGTTCTTC. Translating it yields CASRQGKGNEQFF.

This clonotype was observed a handful of times. V usage is TRBV19 and J usage is TRBJ1-2; tentative D call: TRBD1 (6 bases). The CDR3 totals 13 residues. Germline V lookup: CDR1 LNHDA, CDR2 SQIVND (reference sequence). Trimming took off 10 bases at V and 0 bases at J, with 12 bases between the two ends. The CDR3 DNA follows: TGTGCCACTCGGGACACGACTAACTATGGCTACACCTTC. It translates to CATRDTTNYGYTF.

This clonotype was seen a handful of times. The chain links TRBV28 to TRBJ2-5; 8 bases are a match to TRBD2. Germline lookup yields CDR1 MDHEN and CDR2 SYDVKM. The CDR3 runs to 12 residues. Germline trimming cut 7 bases from V and 5 bases from J; bases unmatched to any gene: 3. The CDR3 loop reads CASNSGGETQYF. CDR3 bases: TGTGCCAGCAACTCGGGGGGGGAGACCCAGTACTTC.

This clonotype was counted between two and nine times. The chain employs TRBV7-6 and TRBJ2-2; D is ambiguous. The CDR3 runs to 12 residues. CDR1 and CDR2 (germline): SGHVS, FNYEAQ. Deletions cut 4 bases from V and 6 bases from J, with 6 bases between. DNA of the CDR3: TGTGCCAGCAGCTCCTCGCCCGGGGAGCTGTTTTTT. It codes for CASSSSPGELFF.

In its sample, this clonotype was seen a few times. J is TRBJ2-1 and V is TRBV3-1, with TRBD2 matching over 8 bases. V trimming: 0 bases; J trimming: 4 bases; junction bases outside the gene matches: 5. There are 16 residues in the CDR3. The germline V gene encodes CDR1 LGHDT and CDR2 YNNKEL (reference sequence). The CDR3, as DNA: TGTGCCAGCAGCCAAGAGGGCGGGGGGTATTACAATGAGCAGTTCTTC. It encodes CASSQEGGGYYNEQFF.

The chain is built from TRBV12-5 and TRBJ2-7; a weak D match, TRBD1 (6 bases). The CDR3 length is 13 residues. Germline V gives CDR1 LGHNT, CDR2 FRNRAP. Trimming removed 5 bases from V and 6 bases from J, with 14 bases in between. CDR3 residues: CASGQKTGPEQYV. The CDR3 DNA sequence: TGTGCTAGTGGTCAGAAGACAGGACCCGAGCAGTACGTC.

The chain links TRBV4-3 to TRBJ1-5; D perhaps matches TRBD1 (5 bases). Germline V CDR1 and CDR2: LGHNA, YSLEER. Trimming removed 0 bases from V and 9 bases from J, with 15 bases in between. CDR3 length: 15 amino acids. The CDR3 region is CASSQEVPFGGPQHF. The CDR3 DNA sequence: TGCGCCAGCAGCCAAGAGGTTCCTTTCGGGGGGCCCCAGCATTTT.

The chain uses TRBV9 and TRBJ2-2; D unclear. CDR3 length: 15 amino acids. V shed 0 bases and J shed 4 bases, with 10 bases lying between them. The germline V gene has CDR1 SGDLS and CDR2 YYNGEE. The CDR3 sequence: CASSVDPPGTGELFF. The CDR3 DNA reads TGTGCCAGCAGCGTAGACCCACCGGGCACCGGGGAGCTGTTTTTT.

The sample holds a few counts of this clonotype. The V gene is TRBV11-2, the J gene TRBJ1-3; D remains ambiguous. V lost 5 bases and J lost 2, with 13 bases in between. This CDR3 has 15 residues. The germline CDR1 and CDR2 sequences are SGHAT and FQNNGV. CDR3 in DNA: TGTGCCAGCAGCCGCATTGTAGGCCCTGGAAACACCATATATTTT. It yields the protein CASSRIVGPGNTIYF.

This clonotype was observed a few times. The chain is built from TRBV28 and TRBJ1-1; D possibly corresponds to TRBD1 (6 bases). V was shortened by 4 bases and J by 4 bases, with 16 bases between the two germline ends. Germline assignment: CDR1 MDHEN and CDR2 SYDVKM. CDR3 length: 15 residues. The CDR3 spells CASSSPGGGVTEAFF. The CDR3 DNA reads as TGTGCCAGCAGTTCCCCCGGGGGGGGCGTCACTGAAGCTTTCTTT.

This chain joins TRBV12-3 or TRBV12-4 and TRBJ2-2; 8 bases map to TRBD1. CDR3 length: 14 amino acids. V gave up 3 bases and J gave up 6 bases; unmatched junction bases: 3. The CDR3 DNA is TGTGCCAGCAGTTTCACAGGGGGTCCCGGGGAGCTGTTTTTT. It encodes CASSFTGGPGELFF.

This clonotype was seen a handful of times. The chain has TRBV9 and TRBJ2-5; D is perhaps TRBD1 (5 bases). Trimming took off 0 bases at V and 5 bases at J, with 17 bases between the two ends. This CDR3 has 16 amino acids. The germline gives CDR1 SGDLS, CDR2 YYNGEE. The CDR3 loop is CASSVGSARGSETQYF. The CDR3 bases are TGTGCCAGCAGCGTAGGTTCGGCTAGGGGTAGTGAGACCCAGTACTTC.

The V call is TRBV9, the J call TRBJ1-2; unclear D gene. V was trimmed by 0 bases and J by 3 bases, leaving 6 bases between them. CDR3 length equals 13 residues. Germline lookup yields CDR1 SGDLS and CDR2 YYNGEE. In DNA form, the CDR3 reads TGTGCCAGCAGCGTAGCGGCGGACTATGGCTACACCTTC. It translates to CASSVAADYGYTF. The full variable domain, completed using reference TRBV9 and TRBJ1-2, is DSGVTQTPKHLITATGQRVTLRCSPRSGDLSVYWYQQSLDQGLQFLIQYYNGEERAKGNILERFSAQQFPDLHSELNLSSLELGDSALYFCASSVAADYGYTFGSGTRLTVV.

The rearrangement links TRBV29-1 to TRBJ1-1; D is perhaps TRBD1 (5 bases). The CDR3 spans 14 residues. In germline, CDR1 is SQVTM, CDR2 ANQGSEA. V lost 0 bases to trimming and J lost 5 bases, with 13 bases between them. The CDR3 sequence is CSVEEQGDGTEAFF. CDR3 coding DNA: TGCAGCGTTGAAGAACAAGGGGATGGGACTGAAGCTTTCTTT.